A selection of T cell receptor beta chains follows, all from one sample in a study of T cell responses to AZD1222 COVID-19 vaccine. Produced via immunoSEQ multiplex PCR; TCRdb's table is partial and in-frame only. The top ten hold about 2.5% of the sample, which has approximately 150,000 clones, approximately 90% seen once. The sample was peripheral blood, taken on day 0 of AZD1222 vaccination. These receptors were taken from an adult in good health. Both conserved end residues are part of each CDR3. A D gene is named only where the DNA matches it firmly. Only some rows state a clone size, as once, few, many or a class for expanded clones.

length	V	D	size	J	CDR3	DNA
17	TRBV7-2	.	.	TRBJ2-5	CASTGVLGAKGRETQYF	TGTGCCAGCACCGGGGTGCTGGGGGCGAAAGGGCGAGAGACCCAGTACTTC
14	TRBV6-5	.	once	TRBJ1-1	CASSYEGGPTEAFF	TGTGCCAGCAGTTATGAGGGGGGGCCCACTGAAGCTTTCTTT
13	TRBV29-1	.	.	TRBJ1-4	CSVRTTTNEKLFF	TGCAGCGTGAGGACAACAACTAATGAAAAACTGTTTTTT
16	TRBV5-6	.	.	TRBJ2-3	CASSLGGGSSTDTQYF	TGTGCCAGCAGCTTGGGTGGCGGGTCTAGCACAGATACGCAGTATTTT
15	TRBV30	TRBD1	.	TRBJ2-1	CAWSPGTGGSNEQFF	TGTGCCTGGAGTCCCGGGACAGGGGGTAGTAATGAGCAGTTCTTC
12	TRBV3-1/TRBV3-2	.	.	TRBJ2-7	CASSQGLIGQYF	TGTGCCAGCAGCCAAGGGCTCATCGGGCAGTACTTC
19	TRBV23-1	TRBD1	.	TRBJ2-7	CANERPRDRGQIPTYEQYF	TGCGCCAATGAAAGGCCCCGGGACAGGGGGCAAATACCGACCTACGAGCAGTACTTC
14	TRBV30	TRBD2	.	TRBJ2-7	CAWSVGGGTYEQYF	TGTGCCTGGAGTGTAGGCGGGGGAACATACGAGCAGTACTTC
15	TRBV11-2	TRBD1	.	TRBJ1-1	CASSSQLRTGAEAFF	TGTGCCAGCAGCTCGCAACTCAGGACAGGAGCTGAAGCTTTCTTT
16	TRBV13	TRBD2	.	TRBJ2-3	CASSEASGSWTDTQYF	TGTGCCAGCAGCGAGGCGAGCGGGAGTTGGACAGATACGCAGTATTTT
16	TRBV6-5	TRBD1	.	TRBJ1-6	CASSSQRQGKHSPLHF	TGTGCCAGCAGTTCCCAACGACAGGGAAAACATTCACCCCTCCACTTT
12	TRBV28	.	.	TRBJ1-2	CASSLLQYGYTF	TGTGCCAGCAGTTTATTGCAGTATGGCTACACCTTC
11	TRBV19	.	.	TRBJ2-1	CASSISDEQFF	TGTGCCAGTAGTATAAGTGATGAGCAGTTCTTC
13	TRBV11-3	.	.	TRBJ2-5	CASSSSNAGTQYF	TGTGCCAGCAGCTCAAGTAACGCTGGGACCCAGTACTTC
13	TRBV30	.	.	TRBJ2-3	CAWSVLFRDTQYF	TGTGCCTGGAGTGTACTTTTCCGCGATACGCAGTATTTT
14	TRBV3-1/TRBV3-2	TRBD1	.	TRBJ2-5	CASSRGQGAETQYF	TGTGCCAGCAGCCGCGGACAGGGAGCGGAGACCCAGTACTTC
14	TRBV5-1	TRBD2	.	TRBJ2-7	CASSTSGGPYEQYF	TGCGCCAGCAGCACTAGCGGGGGACCCTACGAGCAGTACTTC
15	TRBV15	TRBD2	.	TRBJ2-3	CATTNSGRATDTQYF	TGTGCCACCACCAATAGCGGGAGGGCCACAGATACGCAGTATTTT
12	TRBV14	.	.	TRBJ2-1	CASSQVNNEQFF	TGTGCCAGCAGCCAAGTTAACAATGAGCAGTTCTTC
17	TRBV3-1/TRBV3-2	TRBD1	once	TRBJ1-6	CASSPRDRGRNNSPLHF	TGTGCCAGCAGCCCCAGAGACAGGGGTCGGAATAATTCACCCCTCCACTTT
15	TRBV5-1	.	.	TRBJ2-5	CASRMDAGGTGTQYF	TGCGCCAGCAGAATGGACGCGGGAGGGACAGGGACCCAGTACTTC
16	TRBV19	TRBD2	.	TRBJ2-3	CASSIPGTSGTDTQYF	TGTGCCAGTAGTATCCCCGGGACTAGCGGGACAGATACGCAGTATTTT
18	TRBV20-1	TRBD2	.	TRBJ2-6	CSASKSASGGSGANVLTF	TGCAGTGCTAGTAAAAGTGCTAGCGGAGGGTCTGGGGCCAACGTCCTGACTTTC
15	TRBV6-5	.	.	TRBJ2-7	CASSYFMGSKGEQYF	TGTGCCAGCAGTTATTTTATGGGGTCCAAAGGCGAGCAGTACTTC
15	TRBV28	TRBD2	.	TRBJ2-1	CASTLDWREGSEQFF	TGTGCCAGCACCTTAGATTGGCGGGAGGGTAGTGAGCAGTTCTTC
13	TRBV28	.	.	TRBJ2-7	CASSDTGGYEQYF	TGTGCCAGCAGTGATACAGGAGGCTACGAGCAGTACTTC
12	TRBV11-1	TRBD1	.	TRBJ1-1	CASSLTQGGAFF	TGTGCCAGCAGCTTAACCCAGGGGGGAGCTTTCTTT
13	TRBV19	.	once	TRBJ1-1	CASSMRQYTEAFF	TGTGCCAGTAGTATGAGACAGTACACTGAAGCTTTCTTT
13	TRBV6-5	.	few	TRBJ1-5	CATARSRDQPQHF	TGTGCCACAGCAAGGTCCAGGGATCAGCCCCAGCATTTT
15	TRBV19	TRBD1	once	TRBJ1-2	CASSTGTGRDNGYTF	TGTGCCAGTAGTACCGGGACAGGGAGGGACAATGGCTACACCTTC
14	TRBV6-5	TRBD2	.	TRBJ2-7	CASSLGLAAYEQYF	TGTGCCAGCAGCCTGGGACTAGCGGCCTACGAGCAGTACTTC
14	TRBV18	.	.	TRBJ2-5	CASSPSPGQETQYF	TGTGCCAGCTCACCCTCACCCGGCCAAGAGACCCAGTACTTC
12	TRBV5-1	.	once	TRBJ1-2	CASSLGAPGYTF	TGCGCCAGCAGCTTGGGGGCGCCGGGCTACACCTTC
13	TRBV28	TRBD1	.	TRBJ1-6	CASSFNRGRLLHF	TGTGCCAGCAGTTTCAACAGGGGGCGACTCCTCCACTTT
14	TRBV5-1	.	.	TRBJ1-2	CASNAGDANYGYTF	TGCGCCAGCAATGCAGGGGACGCTAACTATGGCTACACCTTC
12	TRBV6-1	.	.	TRBJ1-1	CASSEQGFRAFF	TGTGCCAGCAGTGAGCAGGGATTTAGGGCTTTCTTT
16	TRBV6-2/TRBV6-3	TRBD1	.	TRBJ1-2	CASSYAGTASNYGYTF	TGTGCCAGCAGTTATGCGGGGACAGCCTCTAACTATGGCTACACCTTC
15	TRBV7-2	TRBD1	.	TRBJ1-5	CASSWTGNSNQPQHF	TGTGCCAGCAGCTGGACAGGGAATAGCAATCAGCCCCAGCATTTT
14	TRBV7-9	.	.	TRBJ2-1	CASSLTSVVNEQFF	TGTGCCAGCAGCTTAACTAGTGTGGTAAATGAGCAGTTCTTC
14	TRBV5-1	.	.	TRBJ1-5	CASSESNSNQPQHF	TGCGCCAGCAGCGAATCTAATAGCAATCAGCCCCAGCATTTT
13	TRBV19	TRBD1	.	TRBJ1-1	CASSGQGLVEAFF	TGTGCCAGTAGCGGACAGGGGTTGGTTGAAGCTTTCTTT
14	TRBV5-1	.	.	TRBJ2-1	CASSQGRGVQEQFF	TGCGCCAGCAGCCAGGGGCGTGGGGTGCAGGAGCAGTTCTTC
15	TRBV4-2	TRBD2	.	TRBJ2-5	CASSRVGGDGETQYF	TGTGCCAGCAGCCGAGTTGGGGGGGATGGGGAGACCCAGTACTTC
16	TRBV7-2	.	.	TRBJ2-6	CASSYNPYSGANVLTF	TGTGCCAGCAGCTACAATCCCTACTCTGGGGCCAACGTCCTGACTTTC
11	TRBV5-6	.	few	TRBJ1-4	CASSLDEKLFF	TGTGCCAGCAGCCTGGATGAAAAACTGTTTTTT
12	TRBV6-5	.	.	TRBJ2-1	CASSYSDNEQFF	TGTGCCAGCAGTTACTCGGACAATGAGCAGTTCTTC
15	TRBV30	TRBD1	.	TRBJ1-4	CAWSPGQGANEKLFF	TGTGCCTGGAGCCCCGGACAGGGGGCTAACGAAAAACTGTTTTTT
17	TRBV5-5	TRBD1	.	TRBJ2-7	CASSPGGPGQGPYEQYF	TGTGCCAGCAGCCCAGGGGGACCGGGACAGGGGCCCTACGAGCAGTACTTC